This is a list of T cell receptor beta chains from one sample in a study of CD8 T cells in Susac syndrome. TCRdb fed the immunoSEQ multiplex PCR reads into MiXCR, producing one record per CDR3 protein. The profile shows about 130,000 distinct CDR3 sequences, 90% to 95% of them singletons. Sequences were obtained from CD8+ T cells from PBMCs. These receptors were taken from a human donor with Susac syndrome. Both conserved end residues are part of each CDR3.

TRBV19	CASSLHPTGGRNTGELFF
TRBV7-8	CASSLAIGSPLHF
TRBV6-5	CASSQDTVETQYF
TRBV20-1	CSARSPGQGNTEAFF
TRBV10-3	CAISESDSSGNTIYF
TRBV14	CASSQVAPYNEQFF
TRBV30	CAWSSTGFPFGYTF
TRBV5-4	CASSLWGASSGYTF
TRBV4-1	CASSQDVDFGYGYTF
TRBV19	CASSIGAVGLEQFF
TRBV12-3/TRBV12-4	CASSDDGRETQYF
TRBV7-9	CASSDRDRVIEQYF
TRBV19	CASSMADRETQYF
TRBV27	CASSSQGGKNIQYF
TRBV5-4	CASSPLTGSGELFF
TRBV21-1	CASSKARLAVYNEQFF
TRBV7-3	CASSLTGGSRNTIYF
TRBV12-3/TRBV12-4	CASRRMSTDTQYF
TRBV9	CASSGDLGVTDTQYF
TRBV4-2	CASSQDMTSRYNEQFF
TRBV2	CASSELASYNEQFF
TRBV28	CASSLSGPAGYEQYF